Below are 27 T cell receptor beta chains sequenced from a single sample in a study of PD-1 blockade in classical Hodgkin lymphoma. The time point is: cycle 4 day 1 (C4D1), after 6 weeks of nivolumab. All patients relapsed after autologous stem cell transplantation, and brentuximab vedotin exposure varied. The repertoire was sequenced with immunoSEQ multiplex PCR; TCRdb's copy has only in-frame clones and lacks some. The table lists some 93,000 clones, about 83% of them singletons. The specimen was peripheral blood mononuclear cells (PBMCs), collected before the fourth cycle of nivolumab. The source is a human donor with classical Hodgkin lymphoma.

The chain employs TRBV11-2 and TRBJ1-5; D not resolved. This CDR3 comprises 13 residues. V dropped 5 bases and J dropped 1 base, with 6 bases sitting between them. CDR1 and CDR2 from the germline V gene are SGHAT and FQNNGV. CDR3 protein: CASSPDSNQPQHF. DNA of the CDR3: TGTGCCAGCAGCCCTGACAGCAATCAGCCCCAGCATTTT.

The CDR3 nucleotides are TGTGCCAGCAGTTACGGGACAGGCCCTAGCACAGATACGCAGTATTTT. Its protein is CASSYGTGPSTDTQYF. J is TRBJ2-3 and V is TRBV6-6, with 8 bases identical to TRBD1. CDR3 length: 16 amino acids. Germline trimming cut 2 bases from V and 0 bases from J; bases unmatched to any gene: 4. Germline values: CDR1 MNHNY, CDR2 SVGAGI (reference sequence).

The chain combines TRBV9 with TRBJ2-7; maybe TRBD2 (6 bases). Trimming pared 4 bases from V and 0 bases from J, leaving 14 bases between. The CDR3 is 15 amino acids. CDR1 and CDR2 (germline): SGDLS, YYNGEE. CDR3 coding DNA: TGTGCCAGCAGCTCTGGGACTGCCGGCTCCTACGAGCAGTACTTC. It encodes CASSSGTAGSYEQYF.

The chain links TRBV6-6 to TRBJ2-3; D could derive from TRBD1 or TRBD2 (5 bases each). V gave up 5 bases and J gave up 5 bases, with 20 bases separating them. The CDR3 is made up of 16 amino acids. Germline V gives CDR1 MNHNY, CDR2 SVGAGI (reference sequence). The CDR3 loop reads CASSNGASRIQDTQYF. The CDR3 bases are TGTGCCAGCAGTAACGGGGCTAGCAGGATACAAGATACGCAGTATTTT.

The rearrangement joins TRBV6-5 to TRBJ2-3; TRBD2 aligns across 8 bases. V lost 5 bases and J lost 4; bases outside the gene matches: 5. Germline V lookup: CDR1 MNHEY, CDR2 SVGAGI. The length of the CDR3 is 14 residues. The CDR3 loop is CASSKTSVSDTQYF. The DNA for the CDR3 is TGTGCCAGCAGTAAGACTAGCGTATCAGATACGCAGTATTTT.

This rearrangement joins TRBV7-2 to TRBJ2-5; D may be TRBD1 (7 bases). The germline gives CDR1 SGHTA, CDR2 FQGNSA. V was clipped by 4 bases and J by 3 bases, with 15 bases between them. The CDR3 extends over 15 amino acids. The CDR3 coding sequence is TGTGCCAGCAGCTCGGCAGGGGGGACAGAAGAGACCCAGTACTTC. Encoded protein: CASSSAGGTEETQYF.

The CDR3 here is CASSQNSADTQYF. CDR3 DNA sequence: TGTGCCAGCAGCCAGAACTCAGCCGATACGCAGTATTTT. The chain employs TRBV9 and TRBJ2-3; D remains unclear. Germline-derived CDR1 and CDR2 are SGDLS and YYNGEE. Trimming removed 4 bases at V and 6 bases at J, with 12 bases between. The CDR3 is 13 amino acids.

The CDR3 DNA follows: TGTGCCAGCAGTCTGACTAGCGGGAGCACCTACGAGCAGTACTTC. Encoded protein: CASSLTSGSTYEQYF. V gene TRBV28 combines with J gene TRBJ2-7; 12 bases fit TRBD2. The CDR3 has 15 amino acids. Germline V gene sequence: CDR1 MDHEN, CDR2 SYDVKM. Unmatched junction bases numbered 4, after V lost 5 bases and J lost 2 bases.

This chain connects TRBV28 to TRBJ2-7, with no clear D. There are 13 residues in the CDR3. Germline values: CDR1 MDHEN, CDR2 SYDVKM. Trimming left V 7 bases short and J 2 bases short, with 12 bases between. CDR3 protein: CASTSVAAYEQYF. As DNA, the CDR3 is TGTGCCAGCACCTCAGTGGCGGCCTACGAGCAGTACTTC. Complete variable domain (other parts from reference TRBV28 and TRBJ2-7): DVKVTQSSRYLVKRTGEKVFLECVQDMDHENMFWYRQDPGLGLRLIYFSYDVKMKEKGDIPEGYSVSREKKERFSLILESASTNQTSMYLCASTSVAAYEQYFGPGTRLTVT.

The chain carries TRBV10-2 and TRBJ2-1; a possible D gene is TRBD1 (6 bases). Trimming cost V 6 bases and J 3 bases, with 15 bases left between them. The V gene's germline CDR1 is WSHSY and CDR2 SAAADI. The CDR3 is 15 amino acids. The CDR3 is CASRARGEDYNEQFF. The DNA of the CDR3 is TGCGCCAGCAGGGCCAGGGGAGAGGACTACAATGAGCAGTTCTTC.

This chain links TRBV12-5 with TRBJ2-3; D uncertain. From germline, CDR1 is LGHNT and CDR2 FRNRAP. V lost 6 bases and J lost 4, with 5 bases in between. There are 11 residues in the CDR3. CDR3 amino acids: CASGWADTQYF. CDR3 DNA sequence: TGTGCTAGTGGCTGGGCAGATACGCAGTATTTT. The full variable domain, in which reference TRBV12-5 and TRBJ2-3 provide the parts outside the CDR3, is DARVTQTPRHKVTEMGQEVTMRCQPILGHNTVFWYRQTMMQGLELLAYFRNRAPLDDSGMPKDRFSAEMPDATLATLKIQPSEPRDSAVYFCASGWADTQYFGPGTRLTVL.

This rearrangement joins TRBV29-1 to TRBJ2-5; TRBD1 agrees at 12 bases. From germline, CDR1 is SQVTM and CDR2 ANQGSEA. The CDR3 has 16 residues. Trimming cost V 5 bases and J 5 bases; bases outside gene matches: 12. The CDR3 reads CSVFGWDRGQGETQYF. As DNA, the CDR3 is TGCAGCGTTTTTGGATGGGACAGGGGGCAGGGGGAGACCCAGTACTTC.

The J gene is TRBJ2-3, the V gene TRBV6-4; TRBD2 might be the D (6 bases). Germline V gene lookup returns CDR1 MRHNA and CDR2 SNTAGT. Trimming removed 3 bases from V and 6 bases from J, with 13 bases in between. The CDR3 is 14 residues long. The CDR3 DNA reads as TGTGCCAGCAGTGAATCGGCAGGGAGGGATACGCAGTATTTT. Amino acids: CASSESAGRDTQYF.

By proportion, this clone is medium-sized. This chain joins TRBV11-2 and TRBJ1-1, with D tentatively TRBD1 (6 bases). Trimming removed 2 bases from V and 0 bases from J, with 16 bases in between. The CDR3 consists of 17 residues. The germline V gene encodes CDR1 SGHAT and CDR2 FQNNGV. CDR3 sequence reads: CASSLFPTPGVNTEAFF. CDR3 DNA sequence: TGTGCCAGCAGCTTATTCCCGACTCCAGGGGTGAACACTGAAGCTTTCTTT.

V gene TRBV28 combines with J gene TRBJ2-7; TRBD1 might be the D (5 bases). V gave up 7 bases and J gave up 2 bases, with 15 bases separating them. The V gene's germline CDR1 is MDHEN and CDR2 SYDVKM. The CDR3 runs to 14 residues. The CDR3 protein is CASTQGDRAYEQYF. CDR3 DNA: TGTGCCAGCACCCAAGGGGATCGAGCCTACGAGCAGTACTTC.

The chain combines TRBV2 with TRBJ2-1; 7 bases fit TRBD1. CDR3 length: 15 residues. The V gene end was trimmed by 0 bases and the J gene end by 4 bases; junction bases not matched to a gene: 3. Per germline, CDR1 SNHLY and CDR2 FYNNEI. CDR3 in amino acids: CASSEAAGGYNEQFF. The CDR3 region has the DNA TGTGCCAGCAGTGAAGCGGCAGGGGGATACAATGAGCAGTTCTTC.

The J gene is TRBJ1-1, the V gene TRBV14, with D maybe TRBD1 (6 bases). Germline V gene sequence: CDR1 SGHDN, CDR2 FVKESK. The CDR3 has 19 residues. Trimming removed 0 bases from V and 4 bases from J, with 24 bases in between. The CDR3 coding sequence is TGTGCCAGCAGCCAAGAAGTCGCGGGGGCGTTTGGGATCTCCACTGAAGCTTTCTTT. Translating it yields CASSQEVAGAFGISTEAFF. Full variable domain (outside the CDR3, taken from reference TRBV14 and TRBJ1-1): EAGVTQFPSHSVIEKGQTVTLRCDPISGHDNLYWYRRVMGKEIKFLLHFVKESKQDESGMPNNRFLAERTGGTYSTLKVQPAELEDSGVYFCASSQEVAGAFGISTEAFFGQGTRLTVV.

The V gene is TRBV5-6, the J gene TRBJ2-5; 10 nucleotides line up with TRBD2. CDR1 SGHDT and CDR2 YYEEEE come from the germline V gene. The ends lost 3 bases at V and 5 bases at J; junction bases unmatched: 4. The length of the CDR3 is 14 residues. The CDR3 DNA reads TGTGCCAGCAGCTCTTCTAGCGGGAGTGAGACCCAGTACTTC. This sequence encodes CASSSSSGSETQYF.

The chain recombines TRBV27 with TRBJ2-7; D may be TRBD1 (5 bases). CDR3 size: 15 residues. V dropped 0 bases and J dropped 1 base, with 10 bases sitting between them. Germline CDR1 and CDR2: MNHEY and SMNVEV (reference sequence). This CDR3 reads CASSLSGAGSYEQYF. The CDR3 bases are TGTGCCAGCAGTTTATCTGGGGCAGGGTCCTACGAGCAGTACTTC.

The rearrangement joins TRBV19 to TRBJ2-1; 13 positions match TRBD2. The junction had 7 bases not matched to a gene; V was cut back by 7 bases and J by 10 bases. This CDR3 has 14 amino acids. From germline, CDR1 is LNHDA and CDR2 SQIVND (reference sequence). The CDR3 bases are TGTGCCAGTACCCGGACTAGCGGGAGTGGAGAGCAGTTCTTC. This encodes CASTRTSGSGEQFF.

This clone was detected only once. This chain links TRBV29-1 with TRBJ1-5; D is possibly TRBD1 (6 bases). V was trimmed by 5 bases and J by 2 bases, leaving 16 bases between them. CDR1 is SQVTM and CDR2 is ANQGSEA in the germline V gene. CDR3 length: 15 residues. CDR3 nucleotide sequence: TGCAGCGTTTCTCTGGGGGCGGGAGGCAATCAGCCCCAGCATTTT. Translated: CSVSLGAGGNQPQHF.

The rearrangement uses TRBV9 and TRBJ2-3; D tentatively reads TRBD1 or TRBD2 (6 bases each). The V and J ends lost 3 bases and 2 bases respectively, with 13 bases between them. The CDR3 extends over 15 amino acids. Germline CDR1 and CDR2: SGDLS and YYNGEE. The CDR3 DNA sequence: TGTGCCAGCAGCGAGGGGGGCGGTTACACAGATACGCAGTATTTT. This codes for CASSEGGGYTDTQYF.

The chain carries TRBV5-1 and TRBJ2-1, with D hard to call. The CDR3 contains 15 residues. Trimming removed 4 bases from V and 4 bases from J, with 15 bases in between. Per germline, CDR1 SGHRS and CDR2 YFSETQ. This CDR3 reads CASSANPSGYNEQFF. In nucleotides, the CDR3 is TGCGCCAGCAGCGCCAACCCAAGTGGGTACAATGAGCAGTTCTTC.

This sequence joins TRBV5-4 and TRBJ2-3; 11 bases align to TRBD2. The CDR3 is 16 amino acids. After removal of 4 bases from V and 6 bases from J, the junction contained 10 bases not matched to a gene. In germline, CDR1 is SGHNT, CDR2 YYREEE (reference sequence). CDR3: CASSPGPSGGSDTQYF. The CDR3 DNA reads TGTGCCAGCAGCCCCGGGCCTAGCGGGGGGTCGGATACGCAGTATTTT.

In the case of this clone: Other DNA sequences from this sample encode an identical CDR3 as well. The chain uses TRBV27 and TRBJ2-7; D ambiguous. CDR1 and CDR2 from the germline V gene are MNHEY and SMNVEV (reference sequence). CDR3 length: 15 residues. V lost 2 bases and J lost 0, with 11 bases in between. The CDR3 coding sequence is TGTGCCAGCAGTTTACGGCCACAGAGCTCCTACGAGCAGTACTTC. Amino acids: CASSLRPQSSYEQYF.

The rearrangement joins TRBV13 to TRBJ1-6; D remains ambiguous. This CDR3 comprises 15 residues. Germline V lookup: CDR1 PRHDT, CDR2 FYEKMQ (reference sequence). Trimming took 5 bases from V and 7 from J, leaving 15 bases between them. The CDR3 sequence: CASSPLDNQNSPLHF. For the CDR3, the DNA is TGTGCCAGCAGCCCACTTGACAATCAAAATTCACCCCTCCACTTT.

The V call is TRBV28, the J call TRBJ2-1; TRBD1 aligns across 7 bases. This CDR3 region has 15 residues. V lost 6 bases to trimming and J lost 7 bases; unmatched junction nucleotides: 12. The germline gives CDR1 MDHEN, CDR2 SYDVKM. CDR3 in DNA: TGTGCCAGCAGCCCAGGGGGTAGTGTTGGGAATGAGCAGTTCTTC. Translating gives CASSPGGSVGNEQFF.